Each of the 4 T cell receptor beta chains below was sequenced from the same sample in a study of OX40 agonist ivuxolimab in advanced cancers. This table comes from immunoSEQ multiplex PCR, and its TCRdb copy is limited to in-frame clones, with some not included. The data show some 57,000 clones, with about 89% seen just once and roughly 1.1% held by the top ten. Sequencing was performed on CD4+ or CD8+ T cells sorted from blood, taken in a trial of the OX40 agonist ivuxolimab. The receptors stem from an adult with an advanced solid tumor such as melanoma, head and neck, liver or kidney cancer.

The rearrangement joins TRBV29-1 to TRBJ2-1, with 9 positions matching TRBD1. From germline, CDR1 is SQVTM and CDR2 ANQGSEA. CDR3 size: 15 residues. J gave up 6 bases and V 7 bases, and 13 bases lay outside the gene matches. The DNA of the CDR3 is TGCAGCGCCTCTCCTCGGACAGGGGCAGTCAATGAGCAGTTCTTC. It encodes CSASPRTGAVNEQFF.

The DNA for the CDR3 is TGTGCCAGTAGTCGGGGGGGAAACTACGAGCAGTACTTC. This gives the protein CASSRGGNYEQYF. V usage is TRBV19 and J usage is TRBJ2-7; 8 bases fit TRBD2. The CDR3 totals 13 residues. Germline trimming cut 5 bases from V and 3 bases from J; bases unmatched to any gene: 3. The germline CDR1 and CDR2 sequences are LNHDA and SQIVND (reference sequence).

CDR3 sequence: CASSPNLAAQETQYF. CDR3 DNA sequence: TGTGCCAGCTCTCCCAACCTAGCGGCCCAAGAGACCCAGTACTTC. The gene calls are TRBV18 and TRBJ2-5; 7 bases are shared with TRBD2. Germline loops: CDR1 KGHSH, CDR2 LQKENI. The CDR3 length is 15 residues. V gave up 6 bases and J gave up 1 base; unmatched junction bases: 8.

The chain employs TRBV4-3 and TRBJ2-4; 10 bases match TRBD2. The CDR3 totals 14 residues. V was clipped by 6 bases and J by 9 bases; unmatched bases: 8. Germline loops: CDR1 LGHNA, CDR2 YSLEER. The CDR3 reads CASSSGLADPIQYF. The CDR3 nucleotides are TGCGCCAGCAGTTCCGGACTAGCGGACCCCATTCAGTACTTC.